Shown below are 21 T cell receptor beta chains from a single sample sequenced in a study of cytomegalovirus exposure and HLA in healthy donors. Use of 60 Vbeta and 13 Jbeta primers characterized the PCR. Measured with immunoSEQ multiplex PCR; TCRdb has only the in-frame clones, and not every one. The table includes 150,000 to 200,000 clones, roughly 80% detected once. The sample comprised PBMCs. All receptors derive from a man younger than 35 in good health and CMV-seropositive.

The rearrangement uses TRBV5-6 and TRBJ1-1, with D possibly matching TRBD1 (5 bases). V lost 4 bases to trimming and J lost 7 bases, with 11 bases between them. This CDR3 has 12 residues. Germline-derived CDR1 and CDR2 are SGHDT and YYEEEE. In DNA form, the CDR3 reads TGTGCCAGCAGCCGGGACTTTAGTGAAGCTTTCTTT. It yields the protein CASSRDFSEAFF.

The chain carries TRBV14 and TRBJ2-5; TRBD2 matches 8 bases. This CDR3 comprises 13 residues. The junction had 3 bases not matched to a gene; V was cut back by 4 bases and J by 5 bases. Germline V CDR1 and CDR2: SGHDN, FVKESK. This CDR3 reads CASSPTGGETQYF. CDR3 sequence (DNA): TGTGCCAGCAGCCCGACGGGAGGGGAGACCCAGTACTTC.

The chain employs TRBV19 and TRBJ2-7, with TRBD1 matching over 9 bases. Germline loops: CDR1 LNHDA, CDR2 SQIVND (reference sequence). V lost 9 bases, J lost 6 bases, and 9 bases stayed unmatched. The CDR3 has 13 amino acids. The CDR3 nucleotides read TGTGCCAGCACGCCGGGACAGGGTGCCGAGCAGTACTTC. It translates to CASTPGQGAEQYF.

The genes are TRBV7-8 and TRBJ1-3; D is undetermined. Germline lookup yields CDR1 SGHVS and CDR2 FQNEAQ. This CDR3 comprises 14 residues. The V end lost 1 base, the J end lost 2 bases, and 6 bases lay between the germline ends. In nucleotides, the CDR3 is TGTGCCAGCAGCTTAGTTAGCACTGGAAACACCATATATTTT. Amino acids: CASSLVSTGNTIYF. Using reference TRBV7-8 and TRBJ1-3 for the parts outside the CDR3, the full variable domain is GAGVSQSPRYKVAKRGQDVALRCDPISGHVSLFWYQQALGQGPEFLTYFQNEAQLDKSGLPSDRFFAERPEGSVSTLKIQRTQQEDSAVYLCASSLVSTGNTIYFGEGSWLTVV.

The J gene is TRBJ2-5, the V gene TRBV7-2, with 8 bases matching TRBD1. The end of the DNA fits TRBJ2-7 better, so the J call may be wrong. Germline values: CDR1 SGHTA, CDR2 FQGNSA. CDR3 size: 14 residues. CDR3 sequence: CASSSWDRIYEQYF. CDR3 nucleotide sequence: TGTGCCAGCAGCTCATGGGACAGGATCTACGAGCAGTACTTC.

The rearrangement uses TRBV4-3 and TRBJ1-2, with D possibly being TRBD1 (6 bases). Germline-derived CDR1 and CDR2 are LGHNA and YSLEER. The CDR3 has 17 residues. V shed 2 bases and J shed 3 bases, with 19 bases lying between them. CDR3 nucleotides: TGCGCCAGCAGCCAATATTCCACCGCGGGGGGCCACTATGGCTACACCTTC. It translates to CASSQYSTAGGHYGYTF.

The rearrangement links TRBV27 to TRBJ2-1; 10 nucleotides match TRBD2. The germline V gene encodes CDR1 MNHEY and CDR2 SMNVEV (reference sequence). The CDR3 sequence is 15 residues long. Trimming took 3 bases from V and 8 from J; bases not matched to a gene: 7. CDR3 DNA sequence: TGTGCCAGCAGTTTTTCAGCGGGAGGGTGGGATGAGCAGTTCTTC. Amino acid sequence: CASSFSAGGWDEQFF.

This clone was picked up one time. The same CDR3 arises from other DNA sequences in this sample as well. The chain combines TRBV5-1 with TRBJ1-1, with D hard to call. Trimming removed 0 bases from V and 4 bases from J, with 7 bases in between. The CDR3 sequence is 13 residues long. Germline V gene data show CDR1 as SGHRS and CDR2 as YFSETQ. In DNA form, the CDR3 reads TGCGCCAGCAGCTTGGTGCGTGGCACTGAAGCTTTCTTT. This encodes CASSLVRGTEAFF.

The chain combines TRBV7-2 with TRBJ2-7, with 7 bases matching TRBD1. The V segment lost 5 bases and the J segment 2 bases; nucleotides outside the gene matches: 6. From germline, CDR1 is SGHTA and CDR2 FQGNSA. The CDR3 runs to 14 residues. In nucleotides, the CDR3 is TGTGCCAGCAGCCGACCCGACAGGGCCTACGAGCAGTACTTC. It codes for CASSRPDRAYEQYF.

This clone was picked up one time. The chain links TRBV28 to TRBJ1-2; the D gene is possibly TRBD1 (6 bases). V was clipped by 5 bases and J by 4 bases, with 14 bases between them. Germline CDR1 is MDHEN and CDR2 is SYDVKM. The CDR3 consists of 14 residues. The CDR3 DNA sequence: TGTGCCAGCAGTCTCGGGGAGGGGGGCTATGGCTACACCTTC. As protein: CASSLGEGGYGYTF.

The chain employs TRBV19 and TRBJ1-3; D possibly corresponds to TRBD1 (5 bases). Germline V gene lookup returns CDR1 LNHDA and CDR2 SQIVND (reference sequence). V was clipped by 5 bases and J by 1 base, with 9 bases between them. The CDR3 runs 14 residues. The CDR3 sequence is CASSPRQSGNTIYF. CDR3 coding DNA: TGTGCCAGTAGTCCGCGACAGTCTGGAAACACCATATATTTT.

This sequence joins TRBV28 and TRBJ2-5; 10 nucleotides line up with TRBD2. V gave up 2 bases and J gave up 6 bases; unmatched junction bases: 6. From germline, CDR1 is MDHEN and CDR2 SYDVKM. The CDR3 covers 15 residues. CDR3 in DNA: TGTGCCAGCAGTTTAACAGCGGGGGGGTATCAGACCCAGTACTTC. This encodes CASSLTAGGYQTQYF.

The genes are TRBV19 and TRBJ2-1; 9 nucleotides match TRBD1. The CDR3 is 16 amino acids. V lost 9 bases and J lost 8; bases outside the gene matches: 17. CDR1 is LNHDA, CDR2 SQIVND, per germline (reference sequence). This chain's CDR3 is CASQPGGTGIAYEQFF. The CDR3 nucleotides are TGTGCCAGCCAACCCGGTGGGACAGGGATAGCGTATGAGCAGTTCTTC.

The chain carries TRBV11-1 and TRBJ1-1; a possible D gene is TRBD1 (5 bases). Germline V gene sequence: CDR1 SGHAT, CDR2 FQDESV (reference sequence). The CDR3 contains 15 residues. Deletions cut 3 bases from V and 1 base from J, with 12 bases between. CDR3 DNA sequence: TGTGCCAGCAGCTTTCGGACACCTTCGAACACTGAAGCTTTCTTT. Residues: CASSFRTPSNTEAFF.

This rearrangement joins TRBV5-1 to TRBJ2-1; a weak D match, TRBD1 (6 bases). CDR1 SGHRS and CDR2 YFSETQ come from the germline V gene. Between the trimmed V and J ends, which lost 0 bases and 4 bases, there was a span of 8 bases. The CDR3 has 14 amino acids. The CDR3 sequence: CASSLDGQYNEQFF. CDR3 nucleotide sequence: TGCGCCAGCAGCTTGGATGGACAGTACAATGAGCAGTTCTTC. The whole variable domain, remainder taken from reference TRBV5-1 and TRBJ2-1, is KAGVTQTPRYLIKTRGQQVTLSCSPISGHRSVSWYQQTPGQGLQFLFEYFSETQRNKGNFPGRFSGRQFSNSRSEMNVSTLELGDSALYLCASSLDGQYNEQFFGPGTRLTVL.

This sequence joins TRBV15 and TRBJ1-5, with D maybe TRBD1 (6 bases). Trimming pared 0 bases from V and 7 bases from J, leaving 13 bases between. Germline V lookup: CDR1 LNHNV, CDR2 YYDKDF (reference sequence). The CDR3 extends over 15 amino acids. The CDR3 nucleotides are TGTGCCACCAGCAGAGATGCACAGGGTTCCCAGCCCCAGCATTTT. Translating gives CATSRDAQGSQPQHF.

This clone was found once. The V call is TRBV5-1, the J call TRBJ1-6, with 7 bases matching TRBD1. After removal of 2 bases from V and 8 bases from J, the junction contained 10 bases not matched to a gene. This CDR3 is 16 amino acids long. Germline V gene data show CDR1 as SGHRS and CDR2 as YFSETQ. Here the CDR3 DNA reads TGCGCCAGCAGCTTAACCGGGAGGGGGCCGGATTCACCCCTCCACTTT. This codes for CASSLTGRGPDSPLHF.

This clone came up a few times. This chain uses TRBV4-2 with TRBJ2-3; no definite D call. This CDR3 is 18 amino acids long. V was pared by 0 bases and J by 0 bases, with 16 bases between. Germline V gene lookup returns CDR1 LGHNA and CDR2 YNFKEQ. CDR3 sequence reads: CASSQDLSPTISTDTQYF. CDR3 sequence (DNA): TGTGCCAGCAGCCAAGATTTATCCCCTACGATTAGCACAGATACGCAGTATTTT.

The chain joins TRBV6-1 to TRBJ1-4; weak D call: TRBD1 (6 bases). This CDR3 comprises 14 residues. Germline values: CDR1 MNHNS, CDR2 SASEGT. V was cut by 3 bases and J by 8 bases, with 13 bases left in between. In nucleotides, the CDR3 is TGTGCCAGCAGTGATTTTCCGCAGGGGGAAAAACTGTTTTTT. Its translation is CASSDFPQGEKLFF.

The chain couples TRBV6-1 to TRBJ1-1, with D hard to call. The V gene's germline CDR1 is MNHNS and CDR2 SASEGT. This CDR3 has 12 amino acids. V was clipped by 4 bases and J by 4 bases, with 7 bases between them. Here the CDR3 DNA reads TGTGCCAGCAGTGGGGGAGGCACTGAAGCTTTCTTT. Translated, it gives CASSGGGTEAFF.

The chain uses TRBV9 and TRBJ1-2; D remains unclear. The CDR3 is made up of 11 amino acids. With 4 bases removed from V and 7 bases from J, the gap between germline ends came to 8 bases. Germline assignment: CDR1 SGDLS and CDR2 YYNGEE. CDR3: CASSQVGGYTF. The CDR3 DNA reads as TGTGCCAGCAGCCAGGTCGGTGGCTACACCTTC.